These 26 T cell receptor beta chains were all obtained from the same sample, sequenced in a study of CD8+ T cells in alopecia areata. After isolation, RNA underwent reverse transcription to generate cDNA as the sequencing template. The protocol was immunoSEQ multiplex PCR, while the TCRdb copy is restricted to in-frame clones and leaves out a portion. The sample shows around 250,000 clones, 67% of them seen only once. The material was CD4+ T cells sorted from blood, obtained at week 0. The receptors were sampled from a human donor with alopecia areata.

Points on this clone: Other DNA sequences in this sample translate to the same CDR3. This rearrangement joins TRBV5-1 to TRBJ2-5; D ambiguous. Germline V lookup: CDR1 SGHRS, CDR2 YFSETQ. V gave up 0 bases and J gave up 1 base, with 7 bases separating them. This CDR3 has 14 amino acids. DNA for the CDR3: TGCGCCAGCAGCTTGGGTGGGGTCCAAGAGACCCAGTACTTC. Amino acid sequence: CASSLGGVQETQYF.

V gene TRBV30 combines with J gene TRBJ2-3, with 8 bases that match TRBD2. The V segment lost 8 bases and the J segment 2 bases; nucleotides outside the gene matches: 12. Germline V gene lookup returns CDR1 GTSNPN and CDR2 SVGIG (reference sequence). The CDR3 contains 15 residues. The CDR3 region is CAAPRAGGTTDTQYF. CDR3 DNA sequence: TGTGCCGCCCCCAGGGCGGGGGGAACCACAGATACGCAGTATTTT.

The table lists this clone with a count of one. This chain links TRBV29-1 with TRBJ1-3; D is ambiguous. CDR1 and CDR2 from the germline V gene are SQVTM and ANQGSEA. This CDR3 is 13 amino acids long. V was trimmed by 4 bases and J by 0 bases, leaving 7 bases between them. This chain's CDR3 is CSVAASSGNTIYF. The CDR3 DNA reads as TGCAGCGTTGCGGCGAGCTCTGGAAACACCATATATTTT.

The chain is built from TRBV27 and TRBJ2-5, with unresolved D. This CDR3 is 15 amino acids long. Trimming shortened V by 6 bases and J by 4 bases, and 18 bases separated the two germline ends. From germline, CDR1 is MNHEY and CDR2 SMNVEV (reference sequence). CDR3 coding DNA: TGTGCCAGCAGAAGAGCCGGCCGCGCTGGAGAGACCCAGTACTTC. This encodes CASRRAGRAGETQYF.

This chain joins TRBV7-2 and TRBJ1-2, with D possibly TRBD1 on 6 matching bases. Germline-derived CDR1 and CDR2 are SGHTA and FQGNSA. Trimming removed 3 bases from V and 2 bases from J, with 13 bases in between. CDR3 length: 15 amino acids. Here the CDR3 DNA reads TGTGCCAGCAGCTTCACCGGGACAACCAACTATGGCTACACCTTC. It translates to CASSFTGTTNYGYTF.

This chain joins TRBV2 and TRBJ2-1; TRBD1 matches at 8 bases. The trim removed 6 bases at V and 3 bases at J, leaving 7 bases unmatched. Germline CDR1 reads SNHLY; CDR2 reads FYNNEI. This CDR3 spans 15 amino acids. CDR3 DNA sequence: TGTGCCAGCAGAGGACAGGGACGGGGCTACAATGAGCAGTTCTTC. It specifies CASRGQGRGYNEQFF.

The CDR3 is CASNRGGTDTQYF. The CDR3 DNA reads as TGTGCCAGTAATCGGGGAGGCACAGATACGCAGTATTTT. J is TRBJ2-3 and V is TRBV19; D might be TRBD2 (5 bases). Trimming shortened V by 7 bases and J by 1 base, and 9 bases separated the two germline ends. CDR3 size: 13 residues. In germline, CDR1 is LNHDA, CDR2 SQIVND (reference sequence).

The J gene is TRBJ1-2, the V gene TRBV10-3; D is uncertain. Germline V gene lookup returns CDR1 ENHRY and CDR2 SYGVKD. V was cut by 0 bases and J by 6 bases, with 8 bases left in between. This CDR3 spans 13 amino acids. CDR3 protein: CAISESTFNGYTF. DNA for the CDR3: TGTGCCATCAGTGAGTCGACGTTTAATGGCTACACCTTC.

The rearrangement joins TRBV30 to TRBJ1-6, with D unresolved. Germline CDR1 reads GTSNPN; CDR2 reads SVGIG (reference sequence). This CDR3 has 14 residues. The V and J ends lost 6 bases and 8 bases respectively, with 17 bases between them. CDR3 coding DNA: TGTGCCTGCCTTAGGACCTCCCGCGATTCACCCCTCCACTTT. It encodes CACLRTSRDSPLHF.

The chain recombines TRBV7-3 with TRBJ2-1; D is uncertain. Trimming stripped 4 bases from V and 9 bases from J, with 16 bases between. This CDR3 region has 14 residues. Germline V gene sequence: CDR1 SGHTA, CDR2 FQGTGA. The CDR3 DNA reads TGTGCCAGCAGCTCTAGGTCCACATCTAGTGAGCAGTTCTTC. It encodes CASSSRSTSSEQFF.

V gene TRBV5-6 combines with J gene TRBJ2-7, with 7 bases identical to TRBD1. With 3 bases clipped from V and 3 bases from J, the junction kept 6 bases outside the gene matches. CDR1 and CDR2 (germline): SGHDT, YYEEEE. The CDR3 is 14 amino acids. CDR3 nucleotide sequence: TGTGCCAGCAGCTGGCGACAGGGAAACTACGAGCAGTACTTC. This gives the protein CASSWRQGNYEQYF. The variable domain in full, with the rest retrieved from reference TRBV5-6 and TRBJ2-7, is DAGVTQSPTHLIKTRGQQVTLRCSPKSGHDTVSWYQQALGQGPQFIFQYYEEEERQRGNFPDRFSGHQFPNYSSELNVNALLLGDSALYLCASSWRQGNYEQYFGPGTRLTVT.

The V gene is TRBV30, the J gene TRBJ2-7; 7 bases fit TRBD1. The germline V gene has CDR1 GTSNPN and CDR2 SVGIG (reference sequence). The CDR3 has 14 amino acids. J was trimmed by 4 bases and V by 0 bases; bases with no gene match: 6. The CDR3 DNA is TGTGCCTGGAGTGTTTACCCCAGGGGGTACGAGCAGTACTTC. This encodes CAWSVYPRGYEQYF.

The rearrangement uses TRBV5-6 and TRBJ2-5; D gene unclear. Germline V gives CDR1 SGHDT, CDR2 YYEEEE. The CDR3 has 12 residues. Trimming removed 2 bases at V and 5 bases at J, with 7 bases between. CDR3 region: CASSFLTETQYF. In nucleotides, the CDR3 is TGTGCCAGCAGCTTCCTTACCGAGACCCAGTACTTC.

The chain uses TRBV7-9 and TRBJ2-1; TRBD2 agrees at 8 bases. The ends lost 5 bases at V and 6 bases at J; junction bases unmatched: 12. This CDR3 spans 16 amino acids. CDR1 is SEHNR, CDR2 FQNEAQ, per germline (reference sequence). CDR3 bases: TGTGCCAGCAGCGTAAGCGGGGGCCCGTCCCTCAATGAGCAGTTCTTC. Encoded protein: CASSVSGGPSLNEQFF.

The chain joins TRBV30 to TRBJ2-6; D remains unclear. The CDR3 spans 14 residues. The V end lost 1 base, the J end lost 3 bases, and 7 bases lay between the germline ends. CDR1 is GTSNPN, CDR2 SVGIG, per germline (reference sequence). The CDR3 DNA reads TGTGCCTGGAGTGCAAGGGTTGGGGCCAACGTCCTGACTTTC. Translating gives CAWSARVGANVLTF.

CDR3 coding DNA: TGTGCCAGCAGTGGGAATGGACAGGTTAGCAATCAGCCCCAGCATTTT. This codes for CASSGNGQVSNQPQHF. The chain uses TRBV25-1 and TRBJ1-5; 7 nucleotides agree with TRBD1. CDR3 length equals 16 residues. J was trimmed by 0 bases and V by 4 bases; bases with no gene match: 6. CDR1 is MGHDK, CDR2 SYGVNS, per germline.

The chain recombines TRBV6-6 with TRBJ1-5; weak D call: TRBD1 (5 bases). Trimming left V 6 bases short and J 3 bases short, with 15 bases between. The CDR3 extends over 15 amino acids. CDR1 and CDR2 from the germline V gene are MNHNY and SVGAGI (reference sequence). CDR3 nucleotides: TGTGCCAGCAGAGGTACCCAGGGACCCAATCAGCCCCAGCATTTT. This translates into CASRGTQGPNQPQHF.

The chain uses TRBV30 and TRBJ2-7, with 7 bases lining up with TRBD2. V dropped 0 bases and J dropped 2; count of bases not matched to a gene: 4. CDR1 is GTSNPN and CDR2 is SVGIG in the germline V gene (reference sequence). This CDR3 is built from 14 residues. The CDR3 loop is CAWSVGGQTYEQYF. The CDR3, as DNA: TGTGCCTGGAGTGTGGGAGGGCAGACCTACGAGCAGTACTTC.

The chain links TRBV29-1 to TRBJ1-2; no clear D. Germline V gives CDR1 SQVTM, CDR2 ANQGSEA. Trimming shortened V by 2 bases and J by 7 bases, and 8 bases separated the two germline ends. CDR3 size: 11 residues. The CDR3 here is CSVETVGGYTF. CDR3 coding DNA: TGCAGCGTTGAAACGGTTGGTGGCTACACCTTC.

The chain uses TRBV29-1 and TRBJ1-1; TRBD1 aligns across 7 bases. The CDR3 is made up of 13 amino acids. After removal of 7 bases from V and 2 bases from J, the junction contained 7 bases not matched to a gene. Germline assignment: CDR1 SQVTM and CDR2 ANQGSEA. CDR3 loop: CSGSGTANTEAFF. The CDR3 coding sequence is TGCAGCGGATCCGGGACAGCTAACACTGAAGCTTTCTTT.

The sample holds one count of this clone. For the CDR3, the DNA is TGTGCCAGCACCCCCGCGACAGGGGGCGCCTACGAGCAGTACTTC. As protein: CASTPATGGAYEQYF. The rearrangement links TRBV6-1 to TRBJ2-7, with TRBD1 identical over 10 bases. The germline V gene encodes CDR1 MNHNS and CDR2 SASEGT. The V and J ends lost 7 bases and 2 bases, in that order; junction bases with no gene match: 8. The CDR3 has 15 residues.

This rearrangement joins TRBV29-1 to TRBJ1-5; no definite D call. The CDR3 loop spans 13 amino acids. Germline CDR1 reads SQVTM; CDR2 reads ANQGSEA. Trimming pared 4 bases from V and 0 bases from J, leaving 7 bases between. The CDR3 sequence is CSVGHFSNQPQHF. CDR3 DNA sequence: TGCAGCGTTGGGCACTTTAGCAATCAGCCCCAGCATTTT. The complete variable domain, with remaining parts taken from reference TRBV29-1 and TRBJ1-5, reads SAVISQKPSRDICQRGTSLTIQCQVDSQVTMMFWYRQQPGQSLTLIATANQGSEATYESGFVIDKFPISRPNLTFSTLTVSNMSPEDSSIYLCSVGHFSNQPQHFGDGTRLSIL.

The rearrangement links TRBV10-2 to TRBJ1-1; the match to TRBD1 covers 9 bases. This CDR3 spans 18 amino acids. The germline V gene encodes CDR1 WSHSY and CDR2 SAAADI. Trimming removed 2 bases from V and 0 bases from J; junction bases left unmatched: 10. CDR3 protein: CASSEATGQGNMNTEAFF. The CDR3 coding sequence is TGCGCCAGCAGTGAGGCCACAGGACAGGGGAACATGAACACTGAAGCTTTCTTT.

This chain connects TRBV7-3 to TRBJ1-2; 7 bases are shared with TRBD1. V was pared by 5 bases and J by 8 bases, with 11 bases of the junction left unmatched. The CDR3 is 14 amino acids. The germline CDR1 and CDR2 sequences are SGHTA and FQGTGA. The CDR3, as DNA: TGTGCCAGCAGCCATCCGACAGGGAGTCGGGGCTACACCTTC. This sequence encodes CASSHPTGSRGYTF.

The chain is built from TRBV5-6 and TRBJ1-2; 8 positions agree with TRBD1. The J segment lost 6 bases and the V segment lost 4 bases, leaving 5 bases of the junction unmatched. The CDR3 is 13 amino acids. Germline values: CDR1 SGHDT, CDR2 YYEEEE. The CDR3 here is CASSPTGVDGYTF. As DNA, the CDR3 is TGTGCCAGCAGCCCGACAGGGGTCGATGGCTACACCTTC. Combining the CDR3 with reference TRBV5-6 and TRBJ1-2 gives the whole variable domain DAGVTQSPTHLIKTRGQQVTLRCSPKSGHDTVSWYQQALGQGPQFIFQYYEEEERQRGNFPDRFSGHQFPNYSSELNVNALLLGDSALYLCASSPTGVDGYTFGSGTRLTVV.

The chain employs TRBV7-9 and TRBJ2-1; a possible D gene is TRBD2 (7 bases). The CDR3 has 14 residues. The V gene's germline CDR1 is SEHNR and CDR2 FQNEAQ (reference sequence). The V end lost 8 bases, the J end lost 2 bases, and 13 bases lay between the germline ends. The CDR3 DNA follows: TGTGCCAGCCTTCGGGGGGCCGCCTACAATGAGCAGTTCTTC. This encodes CASLRGAAYNEQFF.